This note documents a single T cell receptor beta chain sequence. What it recognizes is unknown. Using immunoSEQ multiplex PCR, the repertoire was profiled, and TCRdb retains in-frame clones only, with some absent. The sample holds about 2.1 million clones; 93% are singletons and the top ten take less than 2%. The record originates from a study of shared clonotypes between healthy human individuals. Naive CD8 isolation took CD45RO-negative cells positively selected for CCR7 and excluded terminally differentiated effector memory CD45RA+ cells. Study-level findings and limits: Rarefaction exposed incomplete sorted-subset sequencing despite large depth. On the whole, naive subsets had larger estimated richness than memory subsets had.

Germline loops: CDR1 SQVTM, CDR2 ANQGSEA. The CDR3 is 14 residues long. The ends were cut back, 7 bases at V and 0 bases at J, with 16 bases in the middle. The J gene is TRBJ2-7, the V gene TRBV29-1; no clear D gene. The TCR sequence derives from a man between 18 and 29 years old in good health. Some clones in this sample may be carry-over from other donors' samples. The sample comprised naive CD8+ T cells from PBMCs. CDR3 in amino acids: CSAEGQDNSYEQYF. The CDR3 coding sequence is TGCAGCGCCGAAGGCCAGGATAACTCCTACGAGCAGTACTTC.